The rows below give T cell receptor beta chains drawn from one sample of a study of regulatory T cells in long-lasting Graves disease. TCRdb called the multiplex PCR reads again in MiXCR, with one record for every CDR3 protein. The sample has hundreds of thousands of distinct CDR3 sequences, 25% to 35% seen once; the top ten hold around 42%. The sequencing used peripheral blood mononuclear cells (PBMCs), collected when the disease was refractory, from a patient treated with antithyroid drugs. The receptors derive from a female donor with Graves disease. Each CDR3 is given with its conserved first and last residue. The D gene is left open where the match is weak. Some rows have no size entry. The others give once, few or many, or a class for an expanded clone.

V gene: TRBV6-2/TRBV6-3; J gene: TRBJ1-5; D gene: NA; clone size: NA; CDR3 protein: CASSYHGQSNQPQHF; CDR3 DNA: TGTGCCAGCAGTTACCACGGACAAAGCAATCAGCCCCAGCATTTT
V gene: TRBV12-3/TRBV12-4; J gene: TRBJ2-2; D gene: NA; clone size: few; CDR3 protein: CASSLRRGNTGELFF; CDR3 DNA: TGTGCCAGCAGTTTACGCCGAGGAAACACCGGGGAGCTGTTTTTT
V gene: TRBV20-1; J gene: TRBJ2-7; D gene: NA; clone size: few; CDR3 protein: CSARVGLGYEQYF; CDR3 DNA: TGCAGTGCTAGAGTGGGGCTCGGCTACGAGCAGTACTTC
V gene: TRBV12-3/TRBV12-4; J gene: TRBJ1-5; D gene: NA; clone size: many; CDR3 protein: CASSFGEGGINQPQHF; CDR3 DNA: TGTGCCAGCAGTTTTGGGGAAGGGGGAATCAATCAGCCCCAGCATTTT
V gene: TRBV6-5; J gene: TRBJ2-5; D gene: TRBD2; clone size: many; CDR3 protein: CASSYGLAGVGETQYF; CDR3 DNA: TGTGCCAGCAGTTACGGACTAGCGGGAGTAGGAGAGACCCAGTACTTC
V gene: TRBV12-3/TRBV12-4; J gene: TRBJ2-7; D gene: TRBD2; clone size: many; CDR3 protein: CASRAGVGFGYEQYF; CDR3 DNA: TGTGCCAGCAGGGCGGGGGTCGGGTTCGGGTACGAGCAGTACTTC
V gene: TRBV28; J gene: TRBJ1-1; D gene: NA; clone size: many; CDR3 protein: CASSLEQGGAFF; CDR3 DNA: TGTGCCAGCAGTTTAGAGCAGGGAGGGGCTTTCTTT
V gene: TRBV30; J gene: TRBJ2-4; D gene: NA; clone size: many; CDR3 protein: CAWSVQDIQYF; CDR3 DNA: TGTGCCTGGAGTGTCCAAGACATTCAGTACTTC
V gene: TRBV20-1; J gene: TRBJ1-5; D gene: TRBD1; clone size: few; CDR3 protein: CSADRGINQPQHF; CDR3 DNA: TGCAGTGCTGACAGGGGAATCAATCAGCCCCAGCATTTT
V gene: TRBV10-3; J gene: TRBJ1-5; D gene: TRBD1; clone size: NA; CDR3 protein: CAIRDDRDSNQPQHF; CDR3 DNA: TGTGCCATCAGAGATGACAGGGATAGCAATCAGCCCCAGCATTTT
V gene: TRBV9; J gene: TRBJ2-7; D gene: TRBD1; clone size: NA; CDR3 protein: CASSSRTGNYEQYF; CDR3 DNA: TGTGCCAGCAGCTCACGGACAGGGAACTACGAGCAGTACTTC
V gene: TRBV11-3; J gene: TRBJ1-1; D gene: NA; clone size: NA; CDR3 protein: CASAPGGVNTEAFF; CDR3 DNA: TGTGCCAGCGCACCCGGGGGGGTAAACACTGAAGCTTTCTTT
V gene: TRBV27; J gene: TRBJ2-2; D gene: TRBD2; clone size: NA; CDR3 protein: CASSSWRLAENTGELFF; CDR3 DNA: TGTGCCAGCAGTTCATGGAGGCTAGCGGAGAACACCGGGGAGCTGTTTTTT
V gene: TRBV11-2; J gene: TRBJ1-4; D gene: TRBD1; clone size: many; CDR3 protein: CASSFNRGRHEKLFF; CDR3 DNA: TGTGCCAGCAGCTTCAACAGGGGGAGGCATGAAAAACTGTTTTTT
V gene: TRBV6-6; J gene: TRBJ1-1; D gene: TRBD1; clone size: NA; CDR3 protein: CASSYSFWDRAMNTEAFF; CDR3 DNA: TGTGCCAGCAGTTACTCGTTCTGGGACAGGGCCATGAACACTGAGGCTTTCTTT
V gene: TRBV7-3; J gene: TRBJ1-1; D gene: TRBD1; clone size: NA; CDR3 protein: CASSTLRDRFDAFF; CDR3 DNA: TGTGCCAGTAGCACCCTCCGGGACAGGTTTGATGCTTTCTTT
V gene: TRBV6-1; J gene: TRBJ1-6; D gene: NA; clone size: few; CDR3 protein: CASKEFNSPPHF; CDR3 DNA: TGTGCCAGCAAAGAGTTTAATTCACCCCCCCACTTT
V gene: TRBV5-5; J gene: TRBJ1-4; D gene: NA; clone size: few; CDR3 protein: CASSFRDYEKLFF; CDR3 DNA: TGTGCCAGCAGCTTCAGGGACTATGAAAAACTGTTTTTT
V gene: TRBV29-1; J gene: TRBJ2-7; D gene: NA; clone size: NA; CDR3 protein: CSVTTGSEEQYF; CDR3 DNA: TGCAGCGTTACTACAGGATCGGAGGAGCAGTACTTC
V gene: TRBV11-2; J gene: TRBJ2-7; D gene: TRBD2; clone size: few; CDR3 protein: CASTRLAGGIREYEQYF; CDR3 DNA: TGTGCCAGCACTCGCCTAGCGGGAGGGATTCGGGAGTACGAGCAGTACTTC